What follows are 14 T cell receptor beta chains derived from one specimen sequenced in a study of T-cell memory formation after mild COVID-19. MiXCR was run by TCRdb on the 5' RACE reads, yielding one entry per CDR3 protein. This sample has under 350,000 distinct CDR3 sequences; 15% to 20% occur once, and the top ten carry roughly 20%. Material for sequencing was PBMCs or a T cell subset sorted from them (not recorded which). The receptors originated from a man between 18 and 35 years old who had mild COVID-19 (a few samples of this study predate the infection). Cell type and time point are not known.

The chain recombines TRBV7-2 with TRBJ2-2; TRBD2 might be the D (6 bases). CDR1 and CDR2 (germline): SGHTA, FQGNSA. The CDR3 is made up of 15 amino acids. V was clipped by 5 bases and J by 6 bases, with 16 bases between them. CDR3 residues: CASSLVRSGAGELFF. The CDR3 coding sequence is TGTGCCAGCAGCCTTGTTAGGTCGGGGGCCGGGGAGCTGTTTTTT.

The chain employs TRBV6-5 and TRBJ1-2; D gene unclear. V gave up 0 bases and J gave up 2 bases, with 7 bases separating them. There are 14 residues in the CDR3. Looked up from germline, CDR1 is MNHEY and CDR2 is SVGAGI. CDR3 loop: CASSYSPGNYGYTF. In DNA, the CDR3 is TGTGCCAGCAGTTACTCTCCGGGAAACTATGGCTACACCTTC.

This chain links TRBV5-1 with TRBJ2-3; the match to TRBD1 covers 7 bases. The CDR3 consists of 15 residues. The V gene end was trimmed by 2 bases and the J gene end by 6 bases; junction bases not matched to a gene: 9. Germline values: CDR1 SGHRS, CDR2 YFSETQ. CDR3 nucleotide sequence: TGCGCCAGCAGCTTCACAGGGGACCGGCGGGATACGCAGTATTTT. It encodes CASSFTGDRRDTQYF.

This clonotype was recorded a few times. This rearrangement joins TRBV7-9 to TRBJ2-1; 7 nucleotides match TRBD2. This CDR3 spans 15 amino acids. The germline V gene encodes CDR1 SEHNR and CDR2 FQNEAQ (reference sequence). Germline trimming cut 2 bases from V and 4 bases from J; bases unmatched to any gene: 5. Written as DNA, the CDR3 is TGTGCCAGCAGCTTAATCCTAGCGGAGTACAATGAGCAGTTCTTC. Protein product: CASSLILAEYNEQFF.

This clonotype came up a few times. As DNA, the CDR3 is TGTGCCAGCAGCCCGTTCCCGGGAGGAAACACCATATATTTT. It codes for CASSPFPGGNTIYF. The chain couples TRBV7-3 to TRBJ1-3; D gene uncertain. The V end was cut by 5 bases, the J end by 4 bases, with 12 bases between. This CDR3 spans 14 amino acids. Germline lookup yields CDR1 SGHTA and CDR2 FQGTGA.

This clonotype was observed a few times. The rearrangement joins TRBV5-5 to TRBJ2-1; a weak D match, TRBD1 (6 bases). Trimming cost V 3 bases and J 7 bases, with 8 bases left between them. Germline V gene sequence: CDR1 SGHKS, CDR2 YYEKEE (reference sequence). The CDR3 totals 12 residues. The CDR3 DNA is TGTGCCAGCAGCTATGGGACAAATGAGCAGTTCTTC. Translation: CASSYGTNEQFF.

V gene TRBV4-1 combines with J gene TRBJ1-1, with D tentatively TRBD1 (5 bases). The CDR3 has 14 amino acids. Germline lookup yields CDR1 MGHRA and CDR2 YSYEKL. The germline V and J ends were trimmed by 1 base and 3 bases, with 9 bases remaining between them. The CDR3 nucleotides read TGCGCCAGCAGCCAAGTCAGGGTGGACACTGAAGCTTTCTTT. Translating gives CASSQVRVDTEAFF.

This clonotype was seen only a few times. This chain links TRBV9 with TRBJ2-1; 7 positions match TRBD2. There are 15 residues in the CDR3. V shed 0 bases and J 8 bases; nucleotides not matched to a gene: 8. CDR1 and CDR2 from the germline V gene are SGDLS and YYNGEE. In nucleotides, the CDR3 is TGTGCCAGCAGCGTAGGAGGGAGGGTGCAGGATGAGCAGTTCTTC. Its translation: CASSVGGRVQDEQFF.

This clonotype occurred many times. The chain is built from TRBV7-9 and TRBJ1-2; TRBD1 aligns across 9 bases. The V gene end was trimmed by 4 bases and the J gene end by 8 bases; junction bases not matched to a gene: 8. The germline CDR1 and CDR2 sequences are SEHNR and FQNEAQ (reference sequence). CDR3 size: 14 residues. CDR3 residues: CASSSQGAAGGYTF. CDR3 bases: TGTGCCAGCAGCTCACAGGGGGCAGCTGGCGGCTACACCTTC. The variable domain in full, completed from reference TRBV7-9 and TRBJ1-2, reads DTGVSQNPRHKITKRGQNVTFRCDPISEHNRLYWYRQTLGQGPEFLTYFQNEAQLEKSRLLSDRFSAERPKGSFSTLEIQRTEQGDSAMYLCASSSQGAAGGYTFGSGTRLTVV.

This clonotype was observed a handful of times. The rearrangement links TRBV5-1 to TRBJ2-1; 11 nucleotides agree with TRBD2. The CDR3 runs 16 residues. The germline gives CDR1 SGHRS, CDR2 YFSETQ. With V trimmed by 1 base and J by 2 bases, 2 bases remained unmatched. In nucleotides, the CDR3 is TGCGCCAGCAGCTTGTCTAGCGGGGGGACCTACAATGAGCAGTTCTTC. Translation gives CASSLSSGGTYNEQFF.

V is TRBV5-1 and J is TRBJ1-1; maybe TRBD1 (5 bases). CDR1 and CDR2 (germline): SGHRS, YFSETQ. This CDR3 has 15 residues. The V end was cut by 0 bases, the J end by 3 bases, with 12 bases between. CDR3 DNA: TGCGCCAGCAGCTTGGTTTTAGGGGCGGACACTGAAGCTTTCTTT. This encodes CASSLVLGADTEAFF.

This clonotype was counted a few times. The chain uses TRBV9 and TRBJ2-3, with D perhaps TRBD1 (6 bases). V was cut by 2 bases and J by 0 bases, with 16 bases left in between. Looked up from germline, CDR1 is SGDLS and CDR2 is YYNGEE. The CDR3 extends over 17 amino acids. The CDR3 loop is CASSVDRQEASTDTQYF. The CDR3 DNA sequence: TGTGCCAGCAGCGTCGATAGACAGGAGGCTAGCACAGATACGCAGTATTTT.

The J gene is TRBJ2-1, the V gene TRBV7-9; weak D call: TRBD1 (6 bases). From germline, CDR1 is SEHNR and CDR2 FQNEAQ (reference sequence). The ends were cut back, 7 bases at V and 6 bases at J, with 16 bases in the middle. The CDR3 extends over 14 amino acids. CDR3 protein: CASTLGHLGNEQFF. In DNA form, the CDR3 reads TGTGCCAGCACCCTGGGACACCTGGGCAATGAGCAGTTCTTC.

CDR3 sequence (DNA): TGTGCCAGCAGTGGGGAAGGAGGGAACACAGATACGCAGTATTTT. As protein: CASSGEGGNTDTQYF. V is TRBV6-6 and J is TRBJ2-3; a weak D match, TRBD2 (6 bases). CDR1 is MNHNY, CDR2 SVGAGI, per germline (reference sequence). The CDR3 contains 15 residues. The V and J ends lost 5 bases and 2 bases respectively, with 14 bases between them.